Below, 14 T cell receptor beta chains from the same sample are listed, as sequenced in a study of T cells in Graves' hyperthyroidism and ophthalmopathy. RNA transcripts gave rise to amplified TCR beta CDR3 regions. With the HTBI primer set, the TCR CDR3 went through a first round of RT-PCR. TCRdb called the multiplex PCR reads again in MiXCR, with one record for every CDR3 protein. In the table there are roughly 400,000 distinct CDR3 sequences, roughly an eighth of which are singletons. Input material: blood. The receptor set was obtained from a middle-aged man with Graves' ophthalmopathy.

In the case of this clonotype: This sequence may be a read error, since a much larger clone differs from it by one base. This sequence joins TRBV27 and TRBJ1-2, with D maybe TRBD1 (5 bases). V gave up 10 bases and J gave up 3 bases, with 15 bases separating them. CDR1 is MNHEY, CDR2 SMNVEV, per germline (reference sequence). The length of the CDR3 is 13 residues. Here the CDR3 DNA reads TGTGCCACCGAGGGGTACCCCGACTATGGCTACACCTTC. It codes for CATEGYPDYGYTF.

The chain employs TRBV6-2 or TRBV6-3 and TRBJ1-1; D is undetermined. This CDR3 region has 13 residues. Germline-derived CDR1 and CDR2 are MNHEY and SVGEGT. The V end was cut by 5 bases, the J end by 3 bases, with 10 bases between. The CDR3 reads CASSVEAHTEAFF. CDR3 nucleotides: TGTGCCAGCAGTGTTGAGGCACACACTGAAGCTTTCTTT.

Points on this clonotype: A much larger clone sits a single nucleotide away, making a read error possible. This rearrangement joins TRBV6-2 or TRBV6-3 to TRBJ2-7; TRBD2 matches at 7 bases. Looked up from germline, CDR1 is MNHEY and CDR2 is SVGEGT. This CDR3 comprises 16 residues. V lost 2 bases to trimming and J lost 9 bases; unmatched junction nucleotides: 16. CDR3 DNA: TGTGCCAGCAGTTACCTGCAGCAACTATCGGGAGGCAGGCAGTACTTC. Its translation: CASSYLQQLSGGRQYF.

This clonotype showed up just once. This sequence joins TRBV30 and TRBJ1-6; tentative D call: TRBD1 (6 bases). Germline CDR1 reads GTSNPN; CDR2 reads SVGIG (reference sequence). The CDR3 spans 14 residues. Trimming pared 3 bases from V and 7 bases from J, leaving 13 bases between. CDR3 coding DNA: TGTGCCTGGAGGGTAACAGGGTGGAATTCACCCCTCCACTTT. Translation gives CAWRVTGWNSPLHF.

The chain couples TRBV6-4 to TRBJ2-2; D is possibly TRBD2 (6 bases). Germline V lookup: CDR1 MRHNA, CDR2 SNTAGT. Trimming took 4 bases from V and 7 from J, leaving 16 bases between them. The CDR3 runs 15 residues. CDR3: CASSGGHGGVGELFF. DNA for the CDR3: TGTGCCAGCAGTGGGGGCCACGGGGGAGTCGGGGAGCTGTTTTTT.

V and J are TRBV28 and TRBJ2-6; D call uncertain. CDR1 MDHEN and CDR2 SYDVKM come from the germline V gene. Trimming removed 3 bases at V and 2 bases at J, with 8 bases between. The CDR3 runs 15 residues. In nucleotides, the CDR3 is TGTGCCAGCAGTTTGAAACACGCTGGGGCCAACGTCCTGACTTTC. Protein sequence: CASSLKHAGANVLTF.

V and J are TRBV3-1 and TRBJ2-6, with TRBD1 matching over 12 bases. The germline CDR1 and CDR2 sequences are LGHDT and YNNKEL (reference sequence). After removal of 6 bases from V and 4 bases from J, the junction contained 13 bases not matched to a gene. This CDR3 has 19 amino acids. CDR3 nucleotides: TGTGCCAGCAGTCACAAGCCGGGACAGGGGGCGCCCGGGGCCAACGTCCTGACTTTC. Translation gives CASSHKPGQGAPGANVLTF.

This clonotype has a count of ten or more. CDR3 bases: TGTGCCAGCAGCTTGGTAGCGGGAGAGGGTAGCCCCTACGAGCAGTACTTC. Protein: CASSLVAGEGSPYEQYF. J is TRBJ2-7 and V is TRBV11-3, with 9 bases lining up with TRBD2. The length of the CDR3 is 17 residues. Per the germline V gene, CDR1 is SGHNT and CDR2 is YENEEA. The trim removed 3 bases at V and 2 bases at J, leaving 11 bases unmatched.

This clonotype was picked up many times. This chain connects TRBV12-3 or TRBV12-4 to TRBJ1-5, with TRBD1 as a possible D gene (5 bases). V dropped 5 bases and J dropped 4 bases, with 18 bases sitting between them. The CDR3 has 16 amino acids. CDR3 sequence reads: CASSDGVGAYNQPQHF. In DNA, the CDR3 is TGTGCCAGCAGTGATGGGGTCGGGGCCTATAATCAGCCCCAGCATTTT.

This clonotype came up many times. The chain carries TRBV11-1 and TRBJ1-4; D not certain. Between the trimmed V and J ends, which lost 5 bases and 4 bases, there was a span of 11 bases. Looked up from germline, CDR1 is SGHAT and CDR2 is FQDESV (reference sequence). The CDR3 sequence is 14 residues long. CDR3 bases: TGTGCCAGCAGCAGATCTCGCTATAATGAAAAACTGTTTTTT. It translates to CASSRSRYNEKLFF.

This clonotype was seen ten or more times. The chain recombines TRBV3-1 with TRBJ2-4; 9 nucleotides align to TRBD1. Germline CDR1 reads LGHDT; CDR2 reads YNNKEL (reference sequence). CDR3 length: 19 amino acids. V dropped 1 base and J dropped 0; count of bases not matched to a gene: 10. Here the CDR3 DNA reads TGTGCCAGCAGCCAAGGGCCCGGGACAGGGATCCTAGCCAAAAACATTCAGTACTTC. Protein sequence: CASSQGPGTGILAKNIQYF.

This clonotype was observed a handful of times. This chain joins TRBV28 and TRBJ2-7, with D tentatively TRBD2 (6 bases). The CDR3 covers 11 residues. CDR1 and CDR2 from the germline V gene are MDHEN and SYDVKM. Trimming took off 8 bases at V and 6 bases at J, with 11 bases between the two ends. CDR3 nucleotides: TGTGCCAGCGCAGCGGGCTTCGAGCAGTACTTC. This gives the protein CASAAGFEQYF.

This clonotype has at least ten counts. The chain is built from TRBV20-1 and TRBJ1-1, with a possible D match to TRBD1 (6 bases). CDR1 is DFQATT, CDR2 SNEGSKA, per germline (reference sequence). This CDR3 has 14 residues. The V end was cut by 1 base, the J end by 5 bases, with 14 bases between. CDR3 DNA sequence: TGCAGTGCTAGAGGAGGGGGGCCGTGGACTGAAGCTTTCTTT. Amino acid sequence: CSARGGGPWTEAFF.

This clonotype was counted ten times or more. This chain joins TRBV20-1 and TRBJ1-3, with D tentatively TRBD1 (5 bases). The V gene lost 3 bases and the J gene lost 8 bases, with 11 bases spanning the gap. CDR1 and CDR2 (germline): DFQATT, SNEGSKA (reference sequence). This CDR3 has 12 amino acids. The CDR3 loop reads CSARGVSDTIYF. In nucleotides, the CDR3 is TGCAGTGCTAGGGGGGTGTCGGACACCATATATTTT.